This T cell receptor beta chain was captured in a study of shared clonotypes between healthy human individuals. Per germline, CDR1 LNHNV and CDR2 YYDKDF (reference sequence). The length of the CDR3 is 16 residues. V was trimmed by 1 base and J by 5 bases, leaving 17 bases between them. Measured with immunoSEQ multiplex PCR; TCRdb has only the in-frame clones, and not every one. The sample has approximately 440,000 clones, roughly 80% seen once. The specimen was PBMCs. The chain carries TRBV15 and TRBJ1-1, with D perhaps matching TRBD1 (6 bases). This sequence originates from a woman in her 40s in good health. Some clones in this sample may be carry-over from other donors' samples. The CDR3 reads CATSRGNRGLRTEAFF. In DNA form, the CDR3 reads TGTGCCACCAGCAGAGGCAACCGGGGGCTACGGACTGAAGCTTTCTTT.